This T cell receptor (beta chain) is drawn from a study of high-grade serous ovarian cancer treatment subgroups. Study-level results: Spatial context was lost because tumors were sequenced in bulk.

The CDR3 spans 15 residues. Trimming removed 4 bases from V and 1 base from J; junction bases left unmatched: 6. Germline CDR1 reads MNHNS; CDR2 reads SASEGT. This clone was counted a single time. The target antigen is unknown. Method: immunoSEQ multiplex PCR; TCRdb's copy keeps in-frame clones and lacks some. The table lists several thousand clones, around 70% of them singletons. Tumor samples were taken before definitive surgery or chemotherapy. V usage is TRBV6-1 and J usage is TRBJ2-7; 8 nucleotides match TRBD2. This TCR came from a human donor with high-grade serous ovarian cancer. Input material: tumor tissue. CDR3 region: CASSVYSGVSYEQYF. DNA of the CDR3: TGTGCCAGCAGTGTATATAGCGGGGTATCCTACGAGCAGTACTTC.